This is a list of T cell receptor beta chains from one sample in a study of shared clonotypes between healthy human individuals. The data were produced by immunoSEQ multiplex PCR, yet TCRdb's version contains in-frame clones alone and is incomplete. The top ten hold roughly 0.13% of the sample, which has 2 million to 2.5 million clones, approximately 95% seen once. Sequencing was done on a sample of naive CD4+ T cells sorted from blood. The receptors come from a man in his late teens or twenties in good health. Both conserved end residues are part of each CDR3. The D gene is left open where the match is weak. Some rows mark clone size as missing; the rest say once, few, many or name a class of expanded clone.

DNA: TGTGCCAGCATCCCCACTAGCGGGGGGGGAGAGACCCAGTACTTC
CDR3: CASIPTSGGGETQYF
D: TRBD2
size: .
J: TRBJ2-5
V: TRBV2

DNA: TGTGCCAGCAGCCCAGGGACTAGCGGCGCCGAGCAGTACTTC
CDR3: CASSPGTSGAEQYF
D: TRBD2
size: .
J: TRBJ2-7
V: TRBV7-6

DNA: TGTGCCAGCAGTGAAGCGGGTGGGGGTCCCCTTTATAATTCACCCCTCCACTTT
CDR3: CASSEAGGGPLYNSPLHF
D: .
size: .
J: TRBJ1-6
V: TRBV6-1

DNA: TGCGCCAGCAGCCCCGGGACGGCTGAATACGAGCAGTACTTC
CDR3: CASSPGTAEYEQYF
D: .
size: .
J: TRBJ2-7
V: TRBV5-1

DNA: TGCGCCAGCAGCTCGGTCGGGGTCGCAGGGGACACCGGGGAGCTGTTTTTT
CDR3: CASSSVGVAGDTGELFF
D: .
size: .
J: TRBJ2-2
V: TRBV5-1

DNA: TGTGCCAGCTCCCTAGAGTCCATTGCGAATGAGCAGTTCTTC
CDR3: CASSLESIANEQFF
D: .
size: .
J: TRBJ2-1
V: TRBV2

DNA: TGTGCCAGCACCCAAGGGACAGGGTTGATCTACGAGCAGTACTTC
CDR3: CASTQGTGLIYEQYF
D: TRBD1
size: .
J: TRBJ2-7
V: TRBV6-5

DNA: TGTGCCAGCAGCCGTGGGACTCGCACCTACGAGCAGTACTTC
CDR3: CASSRGTRTYEQYF
D: .
size: .
J: TRBJ2-7
V: TRBV7-2

DNA: TGTGCCAGCAGCTTAGGGCCGGGGGTTATGGAGACCCAGTACTTC
CDR3: CASSLGPGVMETQYF
D: .
size: .
J: TRBJ2-5
V: TRBV7-8

DNA: TGTGCCAGCAGCTTGAGAGATACAAAGCAGTTCTTC
CDR3: CASSLRDTKQFF
D: .
size: .
J: TRBJ2-1
V: TRBV11-3

DNA: TGCGCCAGCAGCCGGCCAGGGGGGGCCTACGAGCAGTACTTC
CDR3: CASSRPGGAYEQYF
D: .
size: .
J: TRBJ2-7
V: TRBV4-1

DNA: TGTGCCAGTACCGAGAGCGCGGGAGCCCCCTCCTACGAGCAGTACTTC
CDR3: CASTESAGAPSYEQYF
D: TRBD2
size: .
J: TRBJ2-7
V: TRBV19

DNA: TGCGCCAGCAGCTTGGAACTAGCGGGGGAGCAGTTCTTC
CDR3: CASSLELAGEQFF
D: TRBD2
size: .
J: TRBJ2-1
V: TRBV5-1

DNA: TGTGCCAGCAGGTTAGGGGGGGAGGGCAATCAGCCCCAGCATTTT
CDR3: CASRLGGEGNQPQHF
D: .
size: .
J: TRBJ1-5
V: TRBV6-5

DNA: TGTGCCAGCAGTTTATTCTTTGGGACAGGGGGCTTTACTGAAGCTTTCTTT
CDR3: CASSLFFGTGGFTEAFF
D: TRBD1
size: .
J: TRBJ1-1
V: TRBV27

DNA: TGTGCCAGCACCTCACAGGGTAGGTCGAACACTGAAGCTTTCTTT
CDR3: CASTSQGRSNTEAFF
D: .
size: .
J: TRBJ1-1
V: TRBV28

DNA: TGTGCCAGCAGCTTAGGAGGTGCGGGCTCCTACAATGAGCAGTTCTTC
CDR3: CASSLGGAGSYNEQFF
D: .
size: .
J: TRBJ2-1
V: TRBV11-2

DNA: TGTGCCTGGAGCCTCGGGGGTACGAACACCGGGGAGCTGTTTTTT
CDR3: CAWSLGGTNTGELFF
D: .
size: .
J: TRBJ2-2
V: TRBV30

DNA: TGTGCCAGCTCACCACCCACCAAACCCTACGAGCAGTACTTC
CDR3: CASSPPTKPYEQYF
D: .
size: .
J: TRBJ2-7
V: TRBV18

DNA: TGTGCCTGGAGTGTTAAGGGGGCGAAGAACACTGAAGCTTTCTTT
CDR3: CAWSVKGAKNTEAFF
D: TRBD1
size: .
J: TRBJ1-1
V: TRBV30

DNA: TGCAGCGTTGAAGGCCGTTCAGGGTCCTACGAGCAGTACTTC
CDR3: CSVEGRSGSYEQYF
D: .
size: .
J: TRBJ2-7
V: TRBV29-1

DNA: TGCGCCAGCAGCCAAGATCAGGGTAAGGGGAACTACGAGCAGTACTTC
CDR3: CASSQDQGKGNYEQYF
D: .
size: .
J: TRBJ2-7
V: TRBV4-1

DNA: TGTGCCAGCACCCTGGGCGGGGCCGCCAAAGAGACCCAGTACTTC
CDR3: CASTLGGAAKETQYF
D: .
size: .
J: TRBJ2-5
V: TRBV27

DNA: TGTGCCATCAGTGAGGGAGGAAAGGCCGGCCACGAGCAGTACTTC
CDR3: CAISEGGKAGHEQYF
D: .
size: .
J: TRBJ2-7
V: TRBV10-3

DNA: TGTGCCAGCGGGGCGAACTATGGCTACACCTTC
CDR3: CASGANYGYTF
D: .
size: .
J: TRBJ1-2
V: TRBV2

DNA: TGTGCCAGCAGCACTTGGGACAGGGGGACAGATACGCAGTATTTT
CDR3: CASSTWDRGTDTQYF
D: TRBD1
size: once
J: TRBJ2-3
V: TRBV5-6

DNA: TGTGCCAGCAGCTTAGGACTAGCGACATACAATGAGCAGTTCTTC
CDR3: CASSLGLATYNEQFF
D: TRBD2
size: .
J: TRBJ2-1
V: TRBV7-8